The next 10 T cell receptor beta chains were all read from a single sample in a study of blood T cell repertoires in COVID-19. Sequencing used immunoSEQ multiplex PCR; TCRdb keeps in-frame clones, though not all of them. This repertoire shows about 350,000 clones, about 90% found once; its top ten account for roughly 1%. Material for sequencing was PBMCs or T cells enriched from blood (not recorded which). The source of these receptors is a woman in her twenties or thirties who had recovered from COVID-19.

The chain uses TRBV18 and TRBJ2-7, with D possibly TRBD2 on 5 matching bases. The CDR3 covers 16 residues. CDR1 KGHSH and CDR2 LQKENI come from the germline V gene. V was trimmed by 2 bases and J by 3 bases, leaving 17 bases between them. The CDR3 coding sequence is TGTGCCAGCTCACCAGTGAGTGGGCTCGGGGACTACGAGCAGTACTTC. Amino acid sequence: CASSPVSGLGDYEQYF.

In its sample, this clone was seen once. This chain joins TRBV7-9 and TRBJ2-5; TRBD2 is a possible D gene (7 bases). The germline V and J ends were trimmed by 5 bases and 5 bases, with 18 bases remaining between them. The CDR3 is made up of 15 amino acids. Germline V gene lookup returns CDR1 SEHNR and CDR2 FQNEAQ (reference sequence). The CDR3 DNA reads TGTGCCAGCAGCCCCAGGGGAGGGGAGGCGGAGACCCAGTACTTC. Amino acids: CASSPRGGEAETQYF. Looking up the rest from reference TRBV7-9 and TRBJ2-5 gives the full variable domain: DTGVSQNPRHKITKRGQNVTFRCDPISEHNRLYWYRQTLGQGPEFLTYFQNEAQLEKSRLLSDRFSAERPKGSFSTLEIQRTEQGDSAMYLCASSPRGGEAETQYFGPGTRLLVL.

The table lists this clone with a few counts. The CDR3 nucleotides are TGTGCCAGCAGTGAAATCCGAACAGGGTTCCGGGCCCAGCATTTT. Protein sequence: CASSEIRTGFRAQHF. The chain uses TRBV6-1 and TRBJ1-5, with D perhaps TRBD1 (6 bases). The CDR3 loop spans 15 amino acids. The germline V gene has CDR1 MNHNS and CDR2 SASEGT. V lost 2 bases, J lost 11 bases, and 19 bases lay in between.

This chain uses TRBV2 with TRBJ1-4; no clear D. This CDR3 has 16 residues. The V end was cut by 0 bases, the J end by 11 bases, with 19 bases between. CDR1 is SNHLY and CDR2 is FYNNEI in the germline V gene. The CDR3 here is CASSEALRQVGTKLFF. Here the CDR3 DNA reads TGTGCCAGCAGTGAAGCGCTTCGTCAGGTCGGCACGAAACTGTTTTTT.

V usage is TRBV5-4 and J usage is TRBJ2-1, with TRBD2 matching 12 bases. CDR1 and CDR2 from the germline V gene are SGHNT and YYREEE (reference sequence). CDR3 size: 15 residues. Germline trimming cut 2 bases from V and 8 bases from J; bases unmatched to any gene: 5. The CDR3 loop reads CASSFPSGGAHEQFF. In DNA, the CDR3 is TGTGCCAGCAGCTTCCCTAGCGGGGGGGCCCATGAGCAGTTCTTC.

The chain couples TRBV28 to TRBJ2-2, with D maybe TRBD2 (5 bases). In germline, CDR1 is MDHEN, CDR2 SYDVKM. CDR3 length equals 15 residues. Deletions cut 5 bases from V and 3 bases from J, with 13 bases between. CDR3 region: CASSTLEGYTGELFF. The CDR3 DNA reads TGTGCCAGCAGTACTTTAGAGGGTTACACCGGGGAGCTGTTTTTT.

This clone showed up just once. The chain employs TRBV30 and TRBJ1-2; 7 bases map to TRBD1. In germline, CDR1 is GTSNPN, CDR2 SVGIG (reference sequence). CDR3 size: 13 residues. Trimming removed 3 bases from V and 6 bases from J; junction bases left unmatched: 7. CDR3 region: CAWRDRYQNGYTF. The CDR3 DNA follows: TGTGCCTGGAGGGACAGGTATCAGAATGGCTACACCTTC.

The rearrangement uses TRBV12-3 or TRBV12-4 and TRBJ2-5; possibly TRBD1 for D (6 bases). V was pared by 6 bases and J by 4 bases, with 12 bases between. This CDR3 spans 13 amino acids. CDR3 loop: CASRPRGAETQYF. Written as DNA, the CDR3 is TGTGCCAGCAGGCCCAGGGGAGCAGAGACCCAGTACTTC.

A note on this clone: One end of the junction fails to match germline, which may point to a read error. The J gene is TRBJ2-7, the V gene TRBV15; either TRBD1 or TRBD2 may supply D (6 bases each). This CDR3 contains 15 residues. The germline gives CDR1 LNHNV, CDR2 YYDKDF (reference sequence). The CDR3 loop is CATSRGGQENYEQYF. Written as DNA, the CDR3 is TGCGCCACCAGCAGAGGGGGGCAGGAGAACTACGAGCAGTACTTC.

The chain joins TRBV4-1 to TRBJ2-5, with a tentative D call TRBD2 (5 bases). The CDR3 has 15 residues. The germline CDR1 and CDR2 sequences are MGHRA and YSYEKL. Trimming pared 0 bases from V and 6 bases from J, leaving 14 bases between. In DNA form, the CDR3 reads TGCGCCAGCAGCCAAGATGGGTCCCCGGGGAAGACCCAGTACTTC. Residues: CASSQDGSPGKTQYF.